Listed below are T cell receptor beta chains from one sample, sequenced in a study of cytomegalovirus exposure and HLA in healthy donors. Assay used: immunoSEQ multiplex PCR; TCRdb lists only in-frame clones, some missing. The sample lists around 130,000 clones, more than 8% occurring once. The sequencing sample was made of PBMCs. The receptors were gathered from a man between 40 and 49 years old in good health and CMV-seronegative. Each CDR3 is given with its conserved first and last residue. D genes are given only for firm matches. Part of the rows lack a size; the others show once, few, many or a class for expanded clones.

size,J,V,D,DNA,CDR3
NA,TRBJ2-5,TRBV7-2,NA,TGTGCCAGCAGCTTCTCAGAGACCCAGTACTTC,CASSFSETQYF
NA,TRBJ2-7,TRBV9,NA,TGTGCCAGCAGCGTAGAGCCCCCCTCCCGCCTCGAGCAGTACTTC,CASSVEPPSRLEQYF
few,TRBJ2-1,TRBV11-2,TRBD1,TGTGCCAGCAGCTTCGGACAGGTCAGAGGCAATGAGCAGTTCTTC,CASSFGQVRGNEQFF
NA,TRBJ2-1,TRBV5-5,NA,TGTGCCAGCAGCCCCGAGGGACACTACAATGAGCAGTTCTTC,CASSPEGHYNEQFF
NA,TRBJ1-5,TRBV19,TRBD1,TGTGCCAGTAGTATTCCGGGACAGCTCAATCAGCCCCAGCATTTT,CASSIPGQLNQPQHF
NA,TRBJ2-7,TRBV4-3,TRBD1,TGCGCCAGCAGTCCGGACAGGGGCTACGAGCAGTACTTC,CASSPDRGYEQYF
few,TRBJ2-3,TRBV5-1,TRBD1,TGCGCCAGCAGCGTTCCCCGCGGGACAGGGGCAACAGATACGCAGTATTTT,CASSVPRGTGATDTQYF
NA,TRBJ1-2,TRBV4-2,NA,TGTGCCAGCAGCCAAGTACGGGGAGGGGGGGTGCGGGGCTACACCTTC,CASSQVRGGGVRGYTF
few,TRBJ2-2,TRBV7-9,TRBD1,TGTGCCAGCAGCTTGTTACAGGGGACCGGGGAGCTGTTTTTT,CASSLLQGTGELFF
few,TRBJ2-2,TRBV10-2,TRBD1,TGCGCCAGCAGTGACAGGACAGGGGGCACCGGGGAGCTGTTTTTT,CASSDRTGGTGELFF
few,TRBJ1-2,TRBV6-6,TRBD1,TGTGCCAGCGGGGACAGGGGGGCCTACTATGGCTACACCTTC,CASGDRGAYYGYTF
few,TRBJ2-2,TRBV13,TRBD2,TGTGCCAGCAGCTTCCGGCGGGGGGGCGGCGGGGAGCTGTTTTTT,CASSFRRGGGGELFF
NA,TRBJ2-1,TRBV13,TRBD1,TGTGCCAGCAGCCTCGGGACAGGGGGAAAACGGGTTCAGTTCTTC,CASSLGTGGKRVQFF
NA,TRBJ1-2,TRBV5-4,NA,TGTGCCAGCAGCTTAGTTCCCCGAGGTGACTATGGCTACACCTTC,CASSLVPRGDYGYTF
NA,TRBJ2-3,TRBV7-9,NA,TGTGCCAGCAGCTTGAGTACGACAGATACGCAGTATTTT,CASSLSTTDTQYF
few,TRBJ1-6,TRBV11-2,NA,TGTGCCAGCAGCTTAGAACAGAATTCACCCCTCCACTTT,CASSLEQNSPLHF
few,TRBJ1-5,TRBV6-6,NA,TGTGCCAGCAGTTCTAATTATCAGCCCCAGCATTTT,CASSSNYQPQHF
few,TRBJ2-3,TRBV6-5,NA,TGTGCCAGCAGCCTCGGAGCTCCTAGCACAGATACGCAGTATTTT,CASSLGAPSTDTQYF
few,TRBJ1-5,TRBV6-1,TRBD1,TGTGCCAGCAGCGAGGGGGCTCCTAGCAATCAGCCCCAGCATTTT,CASSEGAPSNQPQHF
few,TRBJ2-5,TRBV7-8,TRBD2,TGTGCCAGCAGCTCTAGCGGGGGGGAAGAGACCCAGTACTTC,CASSSSGGEETQYF
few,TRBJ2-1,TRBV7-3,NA,TGTGCCAGCAGCTTATCCCTAGCCGGTGAGCAGTTCTTC,CASSLSLAGEQFF
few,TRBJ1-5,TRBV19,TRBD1,TGTGCCAGTAGTACCCTAGGGGACAGGGGGCCACAGCCCCAGCATTTT,CASSTLGDRGPQPQHF
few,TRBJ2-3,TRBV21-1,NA,TGTGCCAGCAGCAAAGCCGTTGGGAGCGGGGGAGTCACAGATACGCAGTATTTT,CASSKAVGSGGVTDTQYF
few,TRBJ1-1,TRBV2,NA,TGTGCCAGCAGTGTCGGAGGGGTTGGCACTGAAGCTTTCTTT,CASSVGGVGTEAFF
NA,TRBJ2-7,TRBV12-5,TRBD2,TGTGCTAGTGGTTTGGACCTCGAACTAGCGGGGGGCCCCTACGAGCAGTACTTC,CASGLDLELAGGPYEQYF
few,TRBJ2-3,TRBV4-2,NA,TGTGCCAGCAGCCAAGATCCGACTCCAGATACGCAGTATTTT,CASSQDPTPDTQYF
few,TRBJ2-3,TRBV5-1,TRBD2,TGCGCCAGCAGGTCTAGCGGGGGAGATACGCAGTATTTT,CASRSSGGDTQYF
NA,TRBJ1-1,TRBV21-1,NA,TGTGCCAGCAGCCCCGCGAGGGGGTTGAACACTGAAGCTTTCTTT,CASSPARGLNTEAFF
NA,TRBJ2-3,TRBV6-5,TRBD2,TGTGCCAGCAGTTACGGGCGGGGGGCCACAGATACGCAGTATTTT,CASSYGRGATDTQYF
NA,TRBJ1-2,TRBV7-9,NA,TGTGCCAGCAGCCGGGAGGAGTATGGCTACACCTTC,CASSREEYGYTF
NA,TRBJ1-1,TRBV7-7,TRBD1,TGTGCCAGCAGCTTCGACAGGGACACTGAAGCTTTCTTT,CASSFDRDTEAFF
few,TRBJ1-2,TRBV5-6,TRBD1,TGTGCCAGCATCGGGACAGGGGGTTTATATGGCTACACCTTT,CASIGTGGLYGYTF
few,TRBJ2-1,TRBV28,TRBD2,TGTGCCAGCAGTTCCGGGGCGGGGGGCGCCTACAATGAGCAGTTCTTC,CASSSGAGGAYNEQFF
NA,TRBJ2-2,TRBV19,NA,TGTGCCAGTGACCAGACAGGCATGGGGGAGCTGTTTTTT,CASDQTGMGELFF
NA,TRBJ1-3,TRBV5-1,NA,TGCGCCAGCAGCTGGCAGGGTAACTCTGGAAACACCATATATTTT,CASSWQGNSGNTIYF
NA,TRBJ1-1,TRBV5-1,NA,TGCGCCAGCAGCCCCCAAGGGGTTCACACTGAAGCTTTCTTT,CASSPQGVHTEAFF
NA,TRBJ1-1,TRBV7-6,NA,TGTGCCAGCAGCTTATGGGGGGGAGGTGAAGCTTTCTTT,CASSLWGGGEAFF
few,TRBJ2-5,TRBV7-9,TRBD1,TGTGCCAGCAGCTTAGCCCCCCGACAGGGGGAGACCCAGTACTTC,CASSLAPRQGETQYF
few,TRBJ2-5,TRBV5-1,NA,TGCGCCAGCAGCTTGTATTCCCAAGAGACCCAGTACTTC,CASSLYSQETQYF
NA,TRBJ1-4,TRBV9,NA,TGTGCCAGCAGCGTAGTGGGCGATGCTGAAAAACTGTTTTTT,CASSVVGDAEKLFF
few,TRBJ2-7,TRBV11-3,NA,TGTGCCAGCAGGGGCCGACAGGTTACCTCCTACGAGCAGTACTTC,CASRGRQVTSYEQYF
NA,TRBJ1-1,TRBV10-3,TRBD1,TGTGCCATCAGTGGGGGGGACAGGCCTTTGATGAACACTGAAGCTTTCTTT,CAISGGDRPLMNTEAFF
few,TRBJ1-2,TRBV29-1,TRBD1,TGCAGCGTTGACCTTGGACAGGTGGGCTACACCTTC,CSVDLGQVGYTF
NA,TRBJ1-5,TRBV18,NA,TGTGCCAGCTCACCGGGCCAGAGCAATCAGCCCCAGCATTTT,CASSPGQSNQPQHF
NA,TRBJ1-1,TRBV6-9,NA,TGTGCCAGCAGTTATCCGGGGATGAACACTGAAGCTTTCTTT,CASSYPGMNTEAFF
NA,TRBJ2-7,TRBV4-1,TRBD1,TGCGCCAGCAGCCCACTTTACCCCGGACAGGGGGCCTCCTACGAGCAGTACTTC,CASSPLYPGQGASYEQYF
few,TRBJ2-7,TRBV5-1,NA,TGCGCCAGCAGCTTGGACATCTACGAGCAGTACTTC,CASSLDIYEQYF
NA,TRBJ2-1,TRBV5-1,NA,TGCGCCAGCAGACTGGACTCCGACAACTATGAGCAGTTCTTC,CASRLDSDNYEQFF
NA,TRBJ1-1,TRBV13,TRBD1,TGTGCCAGCAGCTTCCGGGACAGGGGAACTGAAGCTTTCTTT,CASSFRDRGTEAFF
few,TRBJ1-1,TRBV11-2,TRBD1,TGTGCCAGCAGCTTTGGACAGGTTGGCGTGGTATTCTTT,CASSFGQVGVVFF
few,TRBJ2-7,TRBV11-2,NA,TGTGCCAGCAGCTTAGTCGGGGGTGGAGGGGCCGAGCAGTACTTC,CASSLVGGGGAEQYF
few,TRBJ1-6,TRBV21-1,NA,TGTGCCAGAGTGGGAGTCCGAAATTCACCCCTCCACTTT,CARVGVRNSPLHF
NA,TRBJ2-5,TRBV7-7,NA,TGTGCCAGCAGCGAGAGTAGAAGCCTCCAAGAGACCCAGTACTTC,CASSESRSLQETQYF
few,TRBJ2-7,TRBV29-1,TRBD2,TGCAGCGTTGTGGGGGGGGCCTACGAGCAGTACTTC,CSVVGGAYEQYF
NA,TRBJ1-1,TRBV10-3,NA,TGTGCCATCAGTGGGGCAGGGAAAGGAAACACTGAAGCTTTCTTT,CAISGAGKGNTEAFF
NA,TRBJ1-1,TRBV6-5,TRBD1,TGTGCCAGCAGTGGTAGGACAGGAATGAACACTGAAGCTTTCTTT,CASSGRTGMNTEAFF
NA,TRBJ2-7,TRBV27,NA,TGTGCCAGCAGTTTATCGGTGGGGCAGTTTTCAATCTACGAGCAGTACTTC,CASSLSVGQFSIYEQYF
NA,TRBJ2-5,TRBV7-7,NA,TGTGCCAGCAGCTTAGACCCGAGGGCGACCCAGTACTTC,CASSLDPRATQYF
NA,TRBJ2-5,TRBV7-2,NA,TGTGCCAGCAGCTTAGGGGTAGCCGGGACCCAGTACTTC,CASSLGVAGTQYF
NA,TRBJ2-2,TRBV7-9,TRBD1,TGTGCCAGCAGTTTCCCGGGACAGGGCAACACCGGGGAGCTGTTTTTT,CASSFPGQGNTGELFF